The 26 T cell receptor beta chains below all came from one sample that was sequenced in a study of cytomegalovirus exposure and HLA in healthy donors. The PCR ran on 60 Vbeta and 13 Jbeta primers. Clones were read by immunoSEQ multiplex PCR, and TCRdb kept only the in-frame ones, dropping some. Among fewer than 140,000 clones listed, around 80% were seen once. The sample was PBMCs. Receptor source: a man in his forties or fifties in good health and CMV-seronegative.

The CDR3 bases are TGTGCCAGCAGCACGACCCGGACTAGTTTAGGCGAGTATTTT. It codes for CASSTTRTSLGEYF. V usage is TRBV5-5 and J usage is TRBJ2-3; TRBD2 aligns across 7 bases. The CDR3 totals 14 residues. Germline V gives CDR1 SGHKS, CDR2 YYEKEE (reference sequence). V trimming: 4 bases; J trimming: 13 bases; junction bases outside the gene matches: 15.

V and J are TRBV12-5 and TRBJ1-3; D unclear. The ends were cut back, 7 bases at V and 4 bases at J, with 5 bases in the middle. Per germline, CDR1 LGHNT and CDR2 FRNRAP. The CDR3 contains 11 residues. In DNA, the CDR3 is TGTGCTAGTGCCTTAGGAAACACCATATATTTT. This translates into CASALGNTIYF. The full variable domain, with the rest looked up from reference TRBV12-5 and TRBJ1-3, is DARVTQTPRHKVTEMGQEVTMRCQPILGHNTVFWYRQTMMQGLELLAYFRNRAPLDDSGMPKDRFSAEMPDATLATLKIQPSEPRDSAVYFCASALGNTIYFGEGSWLTVV.

This clone was recorded only once. The chain couples TRBV28 to TRBJ1-5; 8 bases fit TRBD1. The CDR3 runs to 16 residues. The germline CDR1 and CDR2 sequences are MDHEN and SYDVKM. Unmatched junction bases numbered 10, after V lost 8 bases and J lost 1 base. The CDR3 spells CASRNAGGRSNQPQHF. The DNA of the CDR3 is TGTGCCAGCCGAAACGCAGGGGGCAGGAGCAATCAGCCCCAGCATTTT.

The J gene is TRBJ2-7, the V gene TRBV12-2; the table's TRBD1 call for D was not verified on the DNA. TRBV12-2 is a recognized pseudogene. The CDR3 spans 14 residues. The CDR3 is CASRLAWQIYEQYF. The CDR3 bases are TGTGCAAGTCGCTTAGCGTGGCAGATTTACGAGCAGTACTTC.

This clone occurred once. The chain carries TRBV12-2 and TRBJ2-1; TRBD2, the table's D call, was not compared with the DNA. TRBV12-2 is recorded as a pseudogene. The CDR3 is 19 amino acids. The CDR3 protein is CASRLAPERDWSSYNEQFF. As DNA, the CDR3 is TGTGCAAGTCGCTTAGCACCAGAGAGAGACTGGAGCTCCTACAATGAGCAGTTCTTC.

Written as DNA, the CDR3 is TGTGCCAGCAGTTTATTGCACAGGGGTCACGAGCAGTACTTC. This translates into CASSLLHRGHEQYF. The V call is TRBV27, the J call TRBJ2-7, with 7 nucleotides matching TRBD1. Germline loops: CDR1 MNHEY, CDR2 SMNVEV (reference sequence). Germline trimming cut 1 base from V and 5 bases from J; bases unmatched to any gene: 5. The CDR3 has 14 amino acids.

The gene calls are TRBV18 and TRBJ1-3; tentatively, D is TRBD1 (5 bases). With 6 bases removed from V and 0 bases from J, the gap between germline ends came to 15 bases. Germline CDR1 is KGHSH and CDR2 is LQKENI. The CDR3 is made up of 16 amino acids. CDR3 DNA: TGTGCCAGCTCCCAAGGGGCGCAGCTCTCTGGAAACACCATATATTTT. Amino acid sequence: CASSQGAQLSGNTIYF.

In DNA, the CDR3 is TGCGCCAGCAGCTTGGTATCCCTAGGGGGCGAGCAGTACTTC. It yields the protein CASSLVSLGGEQYF. The chain combines TRBV5-1 with TRBJ2-7; D might be TRBD1 (6 bases). Trimming removed 0 bases from V and 6 bases from J, with 13 bases in between. The CDR3 covers 14 residues. Germline CDR1 and CDR2: SGHRS and YFSETQ.

The chain has TRBV2 and TRBJ1-1; the D gene is possibly TRBD1 (6 bases). V was cut by 8 bases and J by 2 bases, with 9 bases left in between. The germline V gene encodes CDR1 SNHLY and CDR2 FYNNEI. The CDR3 covers 12 residues. DNA for the CDR3: TGTGCCAGCGCACAGGGTAACACTGAAGCTTTCTTT. This codes for CASAQGNTEAFF.

V is TRBV9 and J is TRBJ2-2; 8 positions match TRBD1. V gave up 4 bases and J gave up 0 bases; unmatched junction bases: 11. Germline V lookup: CDR1 SGDLS, CDR2 YYNGEE. The CDR3 extends over 18 amino acids. In DNA form, the CDR3 reads TGTGCCAGCAGCAAGAGGACAGGGTCGAGCTCGAACACCGGGGAGCTGTTTTTT. It codes for CASSKRTGSSSNTGELFF.

Of note for this clone: At the DNA level, this CDR3 is encoded by other sequences in the same sample as well. This sequence joins TRBV2 and TRBJ2-1, with a possible D match to TRBD2 (6 bases). Trimming pared 4 bases from V and 3 bases from J, leaving 16 bases between. This CDR3 is built from 16 residues. Germline loops: CDR1 SNHLY, CDR2 FYNNEI. This CDR3 is CASSGGFSGRYNEQFF. CDR3 DNA sequence: TGTGCCAGCAGTGGGGGATTTAGCGGTCGCTACAATGAGCAGTTCTTC. Together with reference TRBV2 and TRBJ2-1, the CDR3 gives the full variable domain: EPEVTQTPSHQVTQMGQEVILRCVPISNHLYFYWYRQILGQKVEFLVSFYNNEISEKSEIFDDQFSVERPDGSNFTLKIRSTKLEDSAMYFCASSGGFSGRYNEQFFGPGTRLTVL.

This CDR3 reads CASSEPNRTSVFYNEQFF. The CDR3 nucleotides are TGTGCCAGCAGTGAGCCTAACCGGACTAGCGTGTTCTACAATGAGCAGTTCTTC. The rearrangement links TRBV2 to TRBJ2-1, with 9 nucleotides matching TRBD2. Per germline, CDR1 SNHLY and CDR2 FYNNEI. V trimming: 3 bases; J trimming: 3 bases; junction bases outside the gene matches: 12. This CDR3 has 18 residues.

The rearrangement links TRBV7-8 to TRBJ1-1, with D unresolved. CDR3 length equals 15 residues. The V gene's germline CDR1 is SGHVS and CDR2 FQNEAQ. The V end was cut by 0 bases, the J end by 0 bases, with 8 bases between. The CDR3 bases are TGTGCCAGCAGCTTAGCGAGGGCGATGAACACTGAAGCTTTCTTT. Amino acids: CASSLARAMNTEAFF.

As DNA, the CDR3 is TGTGCCAGCAGCTCTCGAAGGGGGCCGGAGACCCAGTACTTC. Translation gives CASSSRRGPETQYF. This chain uses TRBV7-2 with TRBJ2-5, with TRBD1 matching 7 bases. The V segment lost 4 bases and the J segment 5 bases; nucleotides outside the gene matches: 7. CDR1 is SGHTA, CDR2 FQGNSA, per germline. The CDR3 consists of 14 residues.

V gene TRBV7-2 combines with J gene TRBJ2-7, with 10 bases matching TRBD1. The germline V gene has CDR1 SGHTA and CDR2 FQGNSA. The V gene end was trimmed by 5 bases and the J gene end by 6 bases; junction bases not matched to a gene: 7. This CDR3 comprises 14 residues. CDR3 protein: CASSPLGQGREQYF. The CDR3 region has the DNA TGTGCCAGCAGCCCACTGGGACAGGGGCGCGAGCAGTACTTC. Full variable domain (outside the CDR3, taken from reference TRBV7-2 and TRBJ2-7): GAGVSQSPSNKVTEKGKDVELRCDPISGHTALYWYRQSLGQGLEFLIYFQGNSAPDKSGLPSDRFSAERTGGSVSTLTIQRTQQEDSAVYLCASSPLGQGREQYFGPGTRLTVT.

This clone is classed as medium-sized. The chain uses TRBV10-3 and TRBJ2-7, with 7 bases matching TRBD1. The CDR3 sequence is 15 residues long. CDR1 is ENHRY and CDR2 is SYGVKD in the germline V gene. The ends lost 10 bases at V and 4 bases at J; junction bases unmatched: 16. CDR3 loop: CASRNPTGVGYEQYF. The CDR3 nucleotides are TGTGCCAGCAGGAACCCTACAGGGGTCGGATACGAGCAGTACTTC.

The rearrangement uses TRBV6-5 and TRBJ2-3; D is undetermined. V was trimmed by 2 bases and J by 6 bases, leaving 9 bases between them. CDR3 length: 13 amino acids. The germline CDR1 and CDR2 sequences are MNHEY and SVGAGI. CDR3 in amino acids: CASSYVTSDTQYF. The CDR3 coding sequence is TGTGCCAGCAGTTACGTAACATCTGATACGCAGTATTTT.

This clone has a handful of counts. The chain recombines TRBV15 with TRBJ2-1; 14 nucleotides align to TRBD2. The V and J ends lost 1 base and 5 bases, in that order; junction bases with no gene match: 13. Germline V gives CDR1 LNHNV, CDR2 YYDKDF (reference sequence). This CDR3 has 20 residues. For the CDR3, the DNA is TGTGCCACCAGCAGAGGCAGGGTTCTGACTAGCGGGGGGGGGAACAATGAGCAGTTCTTC. Its protein is CATSRGRVLTSGGGNNEQFF.

This clone was seen only once. The J gene is TRBJ2-3, the V gene TRBV5-6; TRBD2 agrees at 11 bases. The CDR3 sequence is 17 residues long. CDR1 and CDR2 (germline): SGHDT, YYEEEE. V shed 1 base and J 2 bases; nucleotides not matched to a gene: 6. This CDR3 is CASSLRIAGGNTDTQYF. Here the CDR3 DNA reads TGTGCCAGCAGCTTGAGGATAGCGGGGGGGAACACAGATACGCAGTATTTT.

The chain is built from TRBV7-2 and TRBJ2-3; 7 bases map to TRBD1. CDR1 and CDR2 (germline): SGHTA, FQGNSA. The length of the CDR3 is 14 residues. After removal of 6 bases from V and 0 bases from J, the junction contained 3 bases not matched to a gene. The DNA for the CDR3 is TGTGCCAGCAGTATGACAGGGAGCACAGATACGCAGTATTTT. The encoded protein is CASSMTGSTDTQYF. The full variable domain, in which reference TRBV7-2 and TRBJ2-3 provide the parts outside the CDR3, is GAGVSQSPSNKVTEKGKDVELRCDPISGHTALYWYRQSLGQGLEFLIYFQGNSAPDKSGLPSDRFSAERTGGSVSTLTIQRTQQEDSAVYLCASSMTGSTDTQYFGPGTRLTVL.

The rearrangement joins TRBV19 to TRBJ1-3, with D maybe TRBD1 (6 bases). Germline CDR1 and CDR2: LNHDA and SQIVND (reference sequence). The CDR3 is 16 amino acids. V lost 3 bases, J lost 0 bases, and 12 bases lay in between. The chain's CDR3 is CASSIQGYYSGNTIYF. The CDR3 nucleotides are TGTGCCAGTAGTATTCAGGGGTACTACTCTGGAAACACCATATATTTT.

The V and J genes are TRBV10-1 and TRBJ2-2, with TRBD1 identical over 8 bases. CDR1 is WNHNN and CDR2 is SYGVQD in the germline V gene (reference sequence). The CDR3 has 15 amino acids. The ends lost 5 bases at V and 5 bases at J; junction bases unmatched: 7. CDR3 in amino acids: CASSSAGGLTGELFF. The CDR3 coding sequence is TGCGCCAGCAGTTCGGCAGGGGGCCTTACCGGGGAGCTGTTTTTT.

The DNA for the CDR3 is TGCAGCGGAGGGGGACAGGAGGGCACTGAAGCTTTCTTT. Its protein is CSGGGQEGTEAFF. The chain links TRBV29-1 to TRBJ1-1; the match to TRBD1 covers 8 bases. The CDR3 is 13 residues long. With 7 bases clipped from V and 4 bases from J, the junction kept 8 bases outside the gene matches. Germline CDR1 reads SQVTM; CDR2 reads ANQGSEA.

On this clone itself: At one of its ends the junction is not consistent with the germline gene, which may arise from a read error. The V and J genes are TRBV7-9 and TRBJ2-6; D is ambiguous. CDR1 and CDR2 (germline): SEHNR, FQNEAQ (reference sequence). There are 12 residues in the CDR3. The CDR3 DNA sequence: TGTTCCAGCAGCTTAATAGGTACCGAGGTAACTTTC. Protein sequence: CSSSLIGTEVTF. Together with reference TRBV7-9 and TRBJ2-6, the CDR3 gives the full variable domain: DTGVSQNPRHKITKRGQNVTFRCDPISEHNRLYWYRQTLGQGPEFLTYFQNEAQLEKSRLLSDRFSAERPKGSFSTLEIQRTEQGDSAMYLCSSSLIGTEVTFGAGSRLTVL.

The chain carries TRBV5-1 and TRBJ2-1, with TRBD2 as a possible D gene (6 bases). The germline CDR1 and CDR2 sequences are SGHRS and YFSETQ. The V end lost 0 bases, the J end lost 0 bases, and 10 bases lay between the germline ends. There are 16 residues in the CDR3. The CDR3 protein is CASSLVGGVSYNEQFF. DNA of the CDR3: TGCGCCAGCAGCTTGGTGGGCGGGGTCTCCTACAATGAGCAGTTCTTC.

The rearrangement uses TRBV2 and TRBJ2-7, with 7 bases matching TRBD1. J gave up 4 bases and V 6 bases, and 12 bases lay outside the gene matches. This CDR3 region has 15 residues. Germline V gene lookup returns CDR1 SNHLY and CDR2 FYNNEI. The CDR3 is CASRTDRAPLYEQYF. The CDR3 nucleotides are TGTGCCAGCAGGACAGACAGGGCACCCCTTTACGAGCAGTACTTC.